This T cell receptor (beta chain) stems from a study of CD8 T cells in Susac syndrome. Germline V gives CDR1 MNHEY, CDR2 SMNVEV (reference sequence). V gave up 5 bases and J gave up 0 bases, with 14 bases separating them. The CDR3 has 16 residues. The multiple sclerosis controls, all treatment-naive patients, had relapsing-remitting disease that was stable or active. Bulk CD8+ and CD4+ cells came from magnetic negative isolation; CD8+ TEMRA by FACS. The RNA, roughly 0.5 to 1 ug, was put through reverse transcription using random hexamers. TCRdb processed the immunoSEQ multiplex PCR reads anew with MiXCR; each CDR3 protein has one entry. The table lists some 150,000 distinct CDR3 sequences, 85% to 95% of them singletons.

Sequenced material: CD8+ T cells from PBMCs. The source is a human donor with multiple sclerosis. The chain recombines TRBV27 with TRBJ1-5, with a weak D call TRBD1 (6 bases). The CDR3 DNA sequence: TGTGCCAGCAGTCCTTCGGCAGGGGATAGCAATCAGCCCCAGCATTTT. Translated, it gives CASSPSAGDSNQPQHF.